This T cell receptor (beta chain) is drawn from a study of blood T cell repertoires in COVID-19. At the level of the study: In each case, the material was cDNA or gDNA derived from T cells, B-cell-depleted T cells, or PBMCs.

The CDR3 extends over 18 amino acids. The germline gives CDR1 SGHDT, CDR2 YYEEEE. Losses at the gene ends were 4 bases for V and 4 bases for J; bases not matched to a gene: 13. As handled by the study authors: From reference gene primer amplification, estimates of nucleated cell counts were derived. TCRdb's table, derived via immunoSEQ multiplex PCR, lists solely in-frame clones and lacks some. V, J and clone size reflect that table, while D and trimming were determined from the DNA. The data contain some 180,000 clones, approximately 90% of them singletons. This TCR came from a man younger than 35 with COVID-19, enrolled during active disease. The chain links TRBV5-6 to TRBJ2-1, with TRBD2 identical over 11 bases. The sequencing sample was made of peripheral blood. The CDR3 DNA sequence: TGTGCCAGCAGCCAAATCCTAGCGGGAGGCTCTATTTACAATGAGCAGTTCTTC. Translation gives CASSQILAGGSIYNEQFF.